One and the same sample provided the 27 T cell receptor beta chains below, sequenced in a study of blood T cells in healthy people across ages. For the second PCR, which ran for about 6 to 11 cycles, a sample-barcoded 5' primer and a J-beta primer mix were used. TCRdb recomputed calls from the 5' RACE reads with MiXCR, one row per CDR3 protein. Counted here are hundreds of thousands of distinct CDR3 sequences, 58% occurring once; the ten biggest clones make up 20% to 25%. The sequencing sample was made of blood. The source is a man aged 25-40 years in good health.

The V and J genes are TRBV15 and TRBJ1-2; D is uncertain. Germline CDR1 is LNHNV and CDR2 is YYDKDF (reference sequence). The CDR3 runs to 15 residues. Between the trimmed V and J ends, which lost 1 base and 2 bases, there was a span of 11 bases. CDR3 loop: CATSRGPLANYGYTF. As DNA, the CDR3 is TGTGCCACCAGCAGAGGCCCTCTCGCCAACTATGGCTACACCTTC.

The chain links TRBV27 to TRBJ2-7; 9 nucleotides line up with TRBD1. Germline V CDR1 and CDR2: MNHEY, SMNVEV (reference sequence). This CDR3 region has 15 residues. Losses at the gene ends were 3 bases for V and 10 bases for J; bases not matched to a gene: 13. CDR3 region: CASSLDRGLPEAQYF. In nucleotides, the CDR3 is TGTGCCAGCAGTTTGGACAGGGGCCTCCCGGAGGCCCAGTACTTC.

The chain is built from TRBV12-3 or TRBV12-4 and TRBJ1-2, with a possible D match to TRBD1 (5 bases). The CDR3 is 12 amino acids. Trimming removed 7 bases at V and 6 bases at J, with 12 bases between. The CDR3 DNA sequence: TGTGCCAGCACCCTGGGACTCCATGGCTACACCTTC. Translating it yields CASTLGLHGYTF.

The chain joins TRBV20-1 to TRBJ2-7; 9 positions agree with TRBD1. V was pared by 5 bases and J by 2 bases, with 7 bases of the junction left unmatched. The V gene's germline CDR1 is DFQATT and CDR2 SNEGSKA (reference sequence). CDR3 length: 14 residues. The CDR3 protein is CSAEDRGYAYEQYF. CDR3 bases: TGCAGTGCTGAAGACAGGGGGTATGCCTACGAGCAGTACTTC.

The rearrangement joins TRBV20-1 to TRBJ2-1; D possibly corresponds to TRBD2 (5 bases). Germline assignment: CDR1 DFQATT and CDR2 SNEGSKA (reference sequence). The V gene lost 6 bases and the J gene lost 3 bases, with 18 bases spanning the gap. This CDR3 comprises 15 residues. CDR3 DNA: TGCAGTGCCCCGGGGTCCGGGGATTACTACAATGAGCAGTTCTTC. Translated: CSAPGSGDYYNEQFF.

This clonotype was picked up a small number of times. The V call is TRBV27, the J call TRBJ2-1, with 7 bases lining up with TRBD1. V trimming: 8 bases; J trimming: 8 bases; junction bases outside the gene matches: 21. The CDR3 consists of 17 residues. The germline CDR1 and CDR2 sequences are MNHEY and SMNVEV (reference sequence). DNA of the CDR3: TGTGCCAGCCACCGTAAACGACAGGGATGGAGTTTCGATGAGCAGTTCTTC. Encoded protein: CASHRKRQGWSFDEQFF.

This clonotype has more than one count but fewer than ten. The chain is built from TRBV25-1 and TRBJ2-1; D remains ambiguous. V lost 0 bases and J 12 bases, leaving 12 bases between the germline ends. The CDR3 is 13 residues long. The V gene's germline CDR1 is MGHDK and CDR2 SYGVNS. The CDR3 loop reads CASSEYQRGGQFF. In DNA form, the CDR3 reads TGTGCCAGCAGTGAATATCAACGTGGTGGGCAGTTCTTC.

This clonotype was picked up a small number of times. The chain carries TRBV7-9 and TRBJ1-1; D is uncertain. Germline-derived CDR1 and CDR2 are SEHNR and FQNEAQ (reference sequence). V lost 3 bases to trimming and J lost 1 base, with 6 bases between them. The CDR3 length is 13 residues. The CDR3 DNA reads TGTGCCAGCAGCTTGGTGGGGAACACTGAAGCTTTCTTT. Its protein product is CASSLVGNTEAFF.

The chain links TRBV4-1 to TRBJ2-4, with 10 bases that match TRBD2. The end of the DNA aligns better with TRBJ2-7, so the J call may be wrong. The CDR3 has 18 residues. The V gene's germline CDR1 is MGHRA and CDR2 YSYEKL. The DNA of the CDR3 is TGCGCCAGCAGCCAAGACCCCCCTAGAGCGGGGGGGGTCTACGAGCAGTACTTC. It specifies CASSQDPPRAGGVYEQYF.

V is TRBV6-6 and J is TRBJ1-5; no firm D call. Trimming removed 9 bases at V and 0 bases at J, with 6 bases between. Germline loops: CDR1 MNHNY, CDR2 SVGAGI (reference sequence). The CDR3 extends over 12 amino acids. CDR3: CASTHSNQPQHF. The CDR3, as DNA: TGTGCCAGTACTCATAGCAATCAGCCCCAGCATTTT.

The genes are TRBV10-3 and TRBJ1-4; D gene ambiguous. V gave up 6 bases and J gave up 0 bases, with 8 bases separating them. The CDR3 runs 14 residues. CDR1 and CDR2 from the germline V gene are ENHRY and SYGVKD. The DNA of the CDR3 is TGTGCCATCAGATCGGGAGCAACTAATGAAAAACTGTTTTTT. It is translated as CAIRSGATNEKLFF.

The CDR3 region is CASSQGLAAGLAKNIQYF. The CDR3, as DNA: TGCGCCAGCAGCCAGGGACTAGCGGCTGGCTTAGCCAAAAACATTCAGTACTTC. V usage is TRBV4-1 and J usage is TRBJ2-4; 11 bases are a match to TRBD2. This CDR3 contains 18 residues. Looked up from germline, CDR1 is MGHRA and CDR2 is YSYEKL. J gave up 0 bases and V 3 bases, and 7 bases lay outside the gene matches.

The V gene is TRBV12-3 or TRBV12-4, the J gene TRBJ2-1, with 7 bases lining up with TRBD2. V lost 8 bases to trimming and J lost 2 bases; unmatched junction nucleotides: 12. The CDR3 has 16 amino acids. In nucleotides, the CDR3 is TGTGCCAGCCGCCCCCAGGCTAGCGGAACCTACAATGAGCAGTTCTTC. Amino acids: CASRPQASGTYNEQFF.

For the CDR3, the DNA is TGCAGCGTGGGGGCCATATCTACAGGGGGCTTGAGAGGCTACACCTTC. It encodes CSVGAISTGGLRGYTF. This chain links TRBV29-1 with TRBJ1-2; 9 bases line up with TRBD1. Germline V gene sequence: CDR1 SQVTM, CDR2 ANQGSEA. Trimming at V came to 6 bases and at J to 8 bases, leaving 19 bases not matched to a gene. The CDR3 extends over 16 amino acids.

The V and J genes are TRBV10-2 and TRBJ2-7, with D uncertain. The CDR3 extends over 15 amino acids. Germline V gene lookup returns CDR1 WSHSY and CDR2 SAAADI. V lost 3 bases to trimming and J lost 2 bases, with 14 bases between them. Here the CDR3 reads CASSDPGLKAYEQYF. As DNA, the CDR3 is TGCGCCAGCAGTGATCCGGGTCTCAAGGCCTACGAGCAGTACTTC.

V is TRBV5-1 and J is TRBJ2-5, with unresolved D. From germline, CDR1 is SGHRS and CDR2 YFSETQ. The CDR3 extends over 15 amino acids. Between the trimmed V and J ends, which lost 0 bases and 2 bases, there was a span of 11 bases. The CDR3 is CASSLDSPEQETQYF. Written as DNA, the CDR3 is TGCGCCAGCAGCTTGGACTCACCCGAACAAGAGACCCAGTACTTC.

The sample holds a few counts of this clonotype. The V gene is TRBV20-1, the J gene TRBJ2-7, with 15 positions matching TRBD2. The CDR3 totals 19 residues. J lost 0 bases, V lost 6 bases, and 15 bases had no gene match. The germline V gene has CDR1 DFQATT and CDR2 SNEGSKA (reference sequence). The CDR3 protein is CSATLLMGLAGGPSYEQYF. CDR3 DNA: TGCAGTGCCACCCTACTAATGGGACTAGCGGGAGGCCCCTCCTACGAGCAGTACTTC.

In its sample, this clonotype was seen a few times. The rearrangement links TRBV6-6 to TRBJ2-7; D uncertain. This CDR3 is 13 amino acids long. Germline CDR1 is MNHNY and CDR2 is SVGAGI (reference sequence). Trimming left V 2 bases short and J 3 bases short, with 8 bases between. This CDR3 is CASSYSSDYEQYF. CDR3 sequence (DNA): TGTGCCAGCAGTTACAGTTCCGACTACGAGCAGTACTTC.

The CDR3 nucleotides read TGCGCCAGCAGCCGGGTCTCCAGCGGGAGGCTGAATGAGCAGTTCTTC. This encodes CASSRVSSGRLNEQFF. The J gene is TRBJ2-1, the V gene TRBV4-3, with TRBD2 identical over 9 bases. The CDR3 consists of 16 residues. Germline V gives CDR1 LGHNA, CDR2 YSLEER. V shed 4 bases, J shed 7 bases, and the junction held 11 bases outside the gene matches.

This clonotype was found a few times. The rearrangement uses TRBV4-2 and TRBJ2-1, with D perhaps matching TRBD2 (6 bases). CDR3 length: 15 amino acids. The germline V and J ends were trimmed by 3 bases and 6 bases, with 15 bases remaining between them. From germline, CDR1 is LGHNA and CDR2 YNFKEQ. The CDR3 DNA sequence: TGTGCCAGCAGCCAGGGGGGAGAAGGTCCCAATGAGCAGTTCTTC. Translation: CASSQGGEGPNEQFF.

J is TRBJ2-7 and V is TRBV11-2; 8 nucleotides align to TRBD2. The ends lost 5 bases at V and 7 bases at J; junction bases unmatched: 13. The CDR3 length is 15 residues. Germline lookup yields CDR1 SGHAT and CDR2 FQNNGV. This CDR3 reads CASSPPGTRLHEQYF. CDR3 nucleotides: TGTGCCAGCAGCCCCCCCGGGACTAGACTCCATGAGCAGTACTTC.

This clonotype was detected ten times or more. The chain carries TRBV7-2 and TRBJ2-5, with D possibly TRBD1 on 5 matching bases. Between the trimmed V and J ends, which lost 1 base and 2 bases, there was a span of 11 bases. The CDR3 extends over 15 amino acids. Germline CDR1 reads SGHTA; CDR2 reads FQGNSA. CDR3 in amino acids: CASSLDQGGQETQYF. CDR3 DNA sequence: TGTGCCAGCAGCTTAGATCAGGGTGGTCAAGAGACCCAGTACTTC. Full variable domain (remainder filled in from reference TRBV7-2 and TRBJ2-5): GAGVSQSPSNKVTEKGKDVELRCDPISGHTALYWYRQSLGQGLEFLIYFQGNSAPDKSGLPSDRFSAERTGGSVSTLTIQRTQQEDSAVYLCASSLDQGGQETQYFGPGTRLLVL.

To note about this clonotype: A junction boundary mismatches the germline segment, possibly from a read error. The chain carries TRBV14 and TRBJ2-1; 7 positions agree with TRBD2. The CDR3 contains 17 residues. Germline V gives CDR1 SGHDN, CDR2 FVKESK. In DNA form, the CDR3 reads TGTGCCAGCAGCCCTTTTCTATCTAGCGGAAACTACAATGGGCAGTTCTTC. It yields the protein CASSPFLSSGNYNGQFF.

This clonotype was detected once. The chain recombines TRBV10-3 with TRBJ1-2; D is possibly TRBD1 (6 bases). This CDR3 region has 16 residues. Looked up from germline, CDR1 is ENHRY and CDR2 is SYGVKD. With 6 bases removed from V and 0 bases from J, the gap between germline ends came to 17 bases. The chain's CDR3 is CAISKRQEPTNYGYTF. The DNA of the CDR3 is TGTGCCATCAGCAAACGACAGGAACCTACTAACTATGGCTACACCTTC.

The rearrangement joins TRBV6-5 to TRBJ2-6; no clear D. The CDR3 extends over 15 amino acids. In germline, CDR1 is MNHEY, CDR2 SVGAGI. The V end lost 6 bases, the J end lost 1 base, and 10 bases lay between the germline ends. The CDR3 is CASRVDRSGANVLTF. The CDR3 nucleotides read TGTGCCAGCAGAGTGGATAGGTCTGGGGCCAACGTCCTGACTTTC.

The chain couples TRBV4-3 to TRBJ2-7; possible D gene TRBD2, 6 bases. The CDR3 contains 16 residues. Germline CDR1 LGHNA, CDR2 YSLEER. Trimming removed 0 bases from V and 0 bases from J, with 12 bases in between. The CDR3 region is CASSQDLAASSYEQYF. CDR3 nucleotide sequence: TGCGCCAGCAGCCAAGATTTAGCGGCCAGCTCCTACGAGCAGTACTTC.

The CDR3 coding sequence is TGTGCCAGCAGTACCAGACCACTTCGGCTTGCAACTAATGAAAAACTGTTTTTT. Translated, it gives CASSTRPLRLATNEKLFF. This chain joins TRBV12-3 or TRBV12-4 and TRBJ1-4, with unresolved D. This CDR3 spans 18 amino acids. V lost 5 bases and J lost 0, with 19 bases in between.